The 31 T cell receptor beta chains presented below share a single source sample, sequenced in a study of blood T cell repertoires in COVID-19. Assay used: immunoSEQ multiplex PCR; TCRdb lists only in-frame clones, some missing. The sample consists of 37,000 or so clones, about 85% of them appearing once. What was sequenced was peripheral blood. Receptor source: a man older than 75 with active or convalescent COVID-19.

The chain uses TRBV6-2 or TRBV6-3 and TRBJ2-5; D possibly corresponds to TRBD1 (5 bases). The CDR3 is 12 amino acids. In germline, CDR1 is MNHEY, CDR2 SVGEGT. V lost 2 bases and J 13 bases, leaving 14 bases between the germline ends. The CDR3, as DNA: TGTGCCAGCAGTTACACCAGGGCGTGGGGGTACTTC. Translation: CASSYTRAWGYF.

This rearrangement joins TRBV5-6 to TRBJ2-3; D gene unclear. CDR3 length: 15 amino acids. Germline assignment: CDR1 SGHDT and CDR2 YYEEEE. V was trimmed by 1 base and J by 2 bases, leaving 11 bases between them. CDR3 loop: CASSLLSSTTDTQYF. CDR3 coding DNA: TGTGCCAGCAGCTTGCTTTCAAGCACCACAGATACGCAGTATTTT.

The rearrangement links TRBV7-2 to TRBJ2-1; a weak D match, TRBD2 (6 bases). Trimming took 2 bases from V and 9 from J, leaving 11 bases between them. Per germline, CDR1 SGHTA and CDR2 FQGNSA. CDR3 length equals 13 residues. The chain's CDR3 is CASSLTGVLEQFF. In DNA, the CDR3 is TGTGCCAGCAGCTTAACGGGGGTTCTTGAGCAGTTCTTC.

This chain's CDR3 is CATSRSLAGDEQFF. In DNA form, the CDR3 reads TGTGCCACCAGCAGGTCGTTAGCGGGAGATGAGCAGTTCTTC. This rearrangement joins TRBV15 to TRBJ2-1, with 9 bases matching TRBD2. The CDR3 extends over 14 amino acids. Germline V gives CDR1 LNHNV, CDR2 YYDKDF (reference sequence). Trimming cost V 3 bases and J 8 bases; bases outside gene matches: 5.

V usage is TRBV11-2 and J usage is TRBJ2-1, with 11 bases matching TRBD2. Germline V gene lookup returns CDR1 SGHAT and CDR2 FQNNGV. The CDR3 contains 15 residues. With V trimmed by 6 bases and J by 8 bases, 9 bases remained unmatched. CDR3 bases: TGTGCCAGCAGAGTAGGATTAGCGGGGGGGGATGAGCAGTTCTTC. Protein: CASRVGLAGGDEQFF.

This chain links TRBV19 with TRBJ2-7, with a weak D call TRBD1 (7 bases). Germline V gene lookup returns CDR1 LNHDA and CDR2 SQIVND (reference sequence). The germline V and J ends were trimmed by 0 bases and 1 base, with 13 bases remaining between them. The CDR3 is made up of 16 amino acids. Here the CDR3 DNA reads TGTGCCAGTAGTATAGATGGCAGGGGGGCATCCTACGAGCAGTACTTC. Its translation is CASSIDGRGASYEQYF.

CDR3 sequence (DNA): TGTGCCAGCAGCGTAGGTGGCCAGGGTGAGACCCAGTACTTC. It codes for CASSVGGQGETQYF. This sequence joins TRBV9 and TRBJ2-5; D might be TRBD1 (5 bases). Germline CDR1 and CDR2: SGDLS and YYNGEE. V lost 0 bases and J lost 5, with 11 bases in between. This CDR3 region has 14 residues.

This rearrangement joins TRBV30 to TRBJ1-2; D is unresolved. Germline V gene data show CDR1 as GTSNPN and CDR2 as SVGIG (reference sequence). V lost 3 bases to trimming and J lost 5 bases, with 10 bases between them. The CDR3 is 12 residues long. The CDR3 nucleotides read TGTGCCTGGAGCCCTGTCCCGTATGGCTACACCTTC. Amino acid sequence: CAWSPVPYGYTF.

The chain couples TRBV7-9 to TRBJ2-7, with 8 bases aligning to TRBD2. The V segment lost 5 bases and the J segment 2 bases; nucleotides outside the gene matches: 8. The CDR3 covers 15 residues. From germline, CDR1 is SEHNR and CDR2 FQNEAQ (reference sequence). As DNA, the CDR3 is TGTGCCAGCAGCCAGGTGGGCGGGAGGACCTACGAGCAGTACTTC. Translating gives CASSQVGGRTYEQYF.

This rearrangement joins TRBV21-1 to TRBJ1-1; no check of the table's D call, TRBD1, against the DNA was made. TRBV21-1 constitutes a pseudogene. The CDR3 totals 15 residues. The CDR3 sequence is CASSLQGFTDTEAFF. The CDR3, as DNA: TGTGCCAGCAGCCTCCAGGGTTTTACGGACACTGAAGCTTTCTTT.

The CDR3 region is CATGDGVSGNTIYF. CDR3 coding DNA: TGTGCTACCGGGGATGGAGTATCTGGAAACACCATATATTTT. V is TRBV12-5 and J is TRBJ1-3; no firm D call. This CDR3 comprises 14 residues. CDR1 and CDR2 from the germline V gene are LGHNT and FRNRAP. Trimming took off 10 bases at V and 1 base at J, with 14 bases between the two ends.

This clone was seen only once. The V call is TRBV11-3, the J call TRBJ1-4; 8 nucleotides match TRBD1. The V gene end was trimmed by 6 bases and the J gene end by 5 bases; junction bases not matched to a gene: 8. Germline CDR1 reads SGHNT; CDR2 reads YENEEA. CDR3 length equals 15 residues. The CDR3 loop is CASSHSRGQNEKLFF. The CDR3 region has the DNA TGTGCCAGCAGTCATTCCAGGGGGCAGAATGAAAAACTGTTTTTT. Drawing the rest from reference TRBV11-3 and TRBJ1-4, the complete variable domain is EAGVVQSPRYKIIEKKQPVAFWCNPISGHNTLYWYLQNLGQGPELLIRYENEEAVDDSQLPKDRFSAERLKGVDSTLKIQPAELGDSAVYLCASSHSRGQNEKLFFGSGTQLSVL.

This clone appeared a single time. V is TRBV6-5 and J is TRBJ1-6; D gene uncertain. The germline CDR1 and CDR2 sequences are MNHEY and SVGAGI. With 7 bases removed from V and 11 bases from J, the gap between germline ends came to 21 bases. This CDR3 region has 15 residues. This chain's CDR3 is CASTSRTGDDPPLHF. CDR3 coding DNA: TGTGCCAGCACCTCCCGGACCGGGGATGATCCACCCCTCCACTTT.

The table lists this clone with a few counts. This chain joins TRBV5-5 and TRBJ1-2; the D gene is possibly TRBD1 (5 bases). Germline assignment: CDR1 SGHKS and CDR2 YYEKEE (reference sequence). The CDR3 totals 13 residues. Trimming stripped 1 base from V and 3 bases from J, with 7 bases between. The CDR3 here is CASSLLQDYGYTF. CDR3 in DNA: TGTGCCAGCAGCTTGCTACAGGACTATGGCTACACCTTC.

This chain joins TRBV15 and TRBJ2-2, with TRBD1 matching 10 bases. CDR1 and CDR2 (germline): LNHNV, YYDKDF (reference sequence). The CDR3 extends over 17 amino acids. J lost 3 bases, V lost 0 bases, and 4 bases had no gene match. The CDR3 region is CATSRDIGQGDTGELFF. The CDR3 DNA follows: TGTGCCACCAGCAGAGATATTGGACAGGGGGACACCGGGGAGCTGTTTTTT.

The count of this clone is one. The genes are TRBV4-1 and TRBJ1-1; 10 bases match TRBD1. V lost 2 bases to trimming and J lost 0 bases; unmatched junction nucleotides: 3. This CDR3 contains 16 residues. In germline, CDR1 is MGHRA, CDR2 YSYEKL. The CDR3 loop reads CASSQPGTGVNTEAFF. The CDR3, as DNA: TGCGCCAGCAGCCAACCCGGGACAGGGGTGAACACTGAAGCTTTCTTT.

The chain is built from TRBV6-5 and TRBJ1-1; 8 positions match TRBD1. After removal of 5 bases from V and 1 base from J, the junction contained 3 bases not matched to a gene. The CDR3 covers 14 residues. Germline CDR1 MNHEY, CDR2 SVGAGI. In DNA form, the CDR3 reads TGTGCCAGCAGTCCTGACAGGGGGAACACTGAAGCTTTCTTT. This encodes CASSPDRGNTEAFF.

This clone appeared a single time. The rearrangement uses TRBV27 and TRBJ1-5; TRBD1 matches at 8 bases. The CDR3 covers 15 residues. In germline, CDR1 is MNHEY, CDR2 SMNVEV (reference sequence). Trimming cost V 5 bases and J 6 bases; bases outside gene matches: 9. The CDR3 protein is CASSPRTGSGQPQHF. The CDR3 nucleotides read TGTGCCAGCAGTCCAAGGACAGGGTCGGGTCAGCCCCAGCATTTT.

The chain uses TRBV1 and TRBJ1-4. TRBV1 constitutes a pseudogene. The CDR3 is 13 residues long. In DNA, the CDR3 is TGCACCAGCCTCGGGGGGGGTGGTGAAAAACTGTTTTTT. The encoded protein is CTSLGGGGEKLFF.

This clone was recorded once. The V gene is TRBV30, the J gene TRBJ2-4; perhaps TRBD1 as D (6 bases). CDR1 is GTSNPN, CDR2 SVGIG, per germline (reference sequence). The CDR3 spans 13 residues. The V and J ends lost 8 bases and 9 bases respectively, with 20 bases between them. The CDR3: CALELLQGGIQYF. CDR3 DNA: TGTGCCCTGGAATTGTTACAGGGTGGCATTCAGTACTTC.

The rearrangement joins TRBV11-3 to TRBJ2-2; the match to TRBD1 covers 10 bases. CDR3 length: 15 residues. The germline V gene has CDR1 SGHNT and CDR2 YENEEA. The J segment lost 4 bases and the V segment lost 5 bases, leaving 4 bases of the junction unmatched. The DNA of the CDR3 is TGTGCCAGCAGCGTGGGACAGGGGAGCACCGGGGAGCTGTTTTTT. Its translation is CASSVGQGSTGELFF.

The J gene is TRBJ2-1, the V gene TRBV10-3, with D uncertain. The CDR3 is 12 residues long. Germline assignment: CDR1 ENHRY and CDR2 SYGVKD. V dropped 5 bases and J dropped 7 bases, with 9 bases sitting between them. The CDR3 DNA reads TGTGCCATCAGTTTCAGTGAAAATGAGCAGTTCTTC. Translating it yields CAISFSENEQFF.

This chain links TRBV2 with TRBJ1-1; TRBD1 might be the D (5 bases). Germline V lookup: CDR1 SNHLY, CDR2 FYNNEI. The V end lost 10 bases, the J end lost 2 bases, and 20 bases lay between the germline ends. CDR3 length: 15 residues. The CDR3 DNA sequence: TGTGCCAACCGTAGGCGGGGGGGTAGTAACACTGAAGCTTTCTTT. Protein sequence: CANRRRGGSNTEAFF.

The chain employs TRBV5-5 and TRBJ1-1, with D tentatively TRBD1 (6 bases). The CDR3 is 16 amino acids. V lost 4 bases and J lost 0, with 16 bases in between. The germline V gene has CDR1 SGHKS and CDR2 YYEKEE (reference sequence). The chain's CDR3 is CASSPWVRGMNTEAFF. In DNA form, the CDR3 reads TGTGCCAGCAGCCCTTGGGTCAGGGGAATGAACACTGAAGCTTTCTTT.

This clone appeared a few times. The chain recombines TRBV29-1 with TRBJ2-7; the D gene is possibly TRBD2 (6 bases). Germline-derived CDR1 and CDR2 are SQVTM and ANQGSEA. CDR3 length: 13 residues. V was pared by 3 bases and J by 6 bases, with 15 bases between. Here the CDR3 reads CSVDKAGRGEQYF. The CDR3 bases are TGCAGCGTTGACAAGGCGGGGCGAGGCGAGCAGTACTTC.

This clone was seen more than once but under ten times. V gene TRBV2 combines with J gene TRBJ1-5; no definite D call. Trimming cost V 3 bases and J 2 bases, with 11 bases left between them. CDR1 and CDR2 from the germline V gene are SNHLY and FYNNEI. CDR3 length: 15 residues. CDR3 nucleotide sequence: TGTGCCAGCAGTGATTTCGGTCGGGGCAATCAGCCCCAGCATTTT. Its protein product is CASSDFGRGNQPQHF.

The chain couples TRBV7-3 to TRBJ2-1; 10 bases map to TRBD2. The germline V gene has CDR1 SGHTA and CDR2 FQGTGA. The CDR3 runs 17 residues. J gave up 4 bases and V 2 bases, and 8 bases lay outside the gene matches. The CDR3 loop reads CASSLYPAGGPYNEQFF. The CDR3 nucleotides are TGTGCCAGCAGCTTATATCCAGCGGGAGGGCCTTACAATGAGCAGTTCTTC.

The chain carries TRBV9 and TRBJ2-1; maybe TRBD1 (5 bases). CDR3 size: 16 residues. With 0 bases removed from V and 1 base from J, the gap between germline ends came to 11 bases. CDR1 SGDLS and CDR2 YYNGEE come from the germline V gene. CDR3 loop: CASSVELGLSYNEQFF. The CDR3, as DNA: TGTGCCAGCAGCGTAGAGTTGGGGCTATCCTACAATGAGCAGTTCTTC. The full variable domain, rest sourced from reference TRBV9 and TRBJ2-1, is DSGVTQTPKHLITATGQRVTLRCSPRSGDLSVYWYQQSLDQGLQFLIQYYNGEERAKGNILERFSAQQFPDLHSELNLSSLELGDSALYFCASSVELGLSYNEQFFGPGTRLTVL.

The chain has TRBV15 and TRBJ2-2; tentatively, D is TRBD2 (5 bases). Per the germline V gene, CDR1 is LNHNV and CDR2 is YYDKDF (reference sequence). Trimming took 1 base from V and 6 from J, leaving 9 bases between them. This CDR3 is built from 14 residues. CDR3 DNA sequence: TGTGCCACCAGCAGAGGCCAGAGGGCCGGGGAGCTGTTTTTT. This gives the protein CATSRGQRAGELFF.

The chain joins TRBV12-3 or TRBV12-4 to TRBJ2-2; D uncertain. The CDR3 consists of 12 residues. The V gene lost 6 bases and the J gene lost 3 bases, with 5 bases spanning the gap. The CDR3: CASSSYTGELFF. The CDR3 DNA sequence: TGTGCCAGCAGCTCCTACACCGGGGAGCTGTTTTTT.

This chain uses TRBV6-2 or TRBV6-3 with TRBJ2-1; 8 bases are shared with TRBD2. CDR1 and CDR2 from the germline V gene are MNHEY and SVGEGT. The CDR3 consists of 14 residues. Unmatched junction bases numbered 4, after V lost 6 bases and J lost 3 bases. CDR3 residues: CASSSGTSYNEQFF. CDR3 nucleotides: TGTGCCAGCAGCTCCGGGACTAGCTACAATGAGCAGTTCTTC.